A selection of T cell receptor beta chains follows, all from one sample in a study of CD8 T cells in Susac syndrome. MiXCR was run by TCRdb on the immunoSEQ multiplex PCR reads, yielding one entry per CDR3 protein. The sample shows about 200,000 distinct CDR3 sequences, over 90% of them seen only once. Material for sequencing was CD4+ T cells from PBMCs. The receptors come from a human donor with multiple sclerosis. CDR3s include the opening cysteine and the closing phenylalanine or tryptophan. A D gene is named only where the DNA matches it firmly. Clone size, where shown, is once, few, many, or a class for clones that have expanded.

TRBJ2-3	14	.	.	TRBV30	TGTGCCTGGAGTGTACAGGAGTTGGCAGATACGCAGTATTTT	CAWSVQELADTQYF
TRBJ1-1	13	.	.	TRBV30	TGTGCCTGGAGTGTAGGGATGAACACTGAAGCTTTCTTT	CAWSVGMNTEAFF
TRBJ1-1	15	once	.	TRBV3-1	TGTGCCAGCAGCCAAGGGGCGGGAGTCGGCACTGAAGCTTTCTTT	CASSQGAGVGTEAFF
TRBJ2-5	12	.	.	TRBV7-2	TGTGCCAGCAGCCGGACCCAAGAGACCCAGTACTTC	CASSRTQETQYF
TRBJ1-1	15	.	.	TRBV25-1	TGTGCCAGCAGTGTAATCCAGGGTAGGGCCACTGAAGCTTTCTTT	CASSVIQGRATEAFF
TRBJ2-5	13	.	.	TRBV13	TGTGCCAGCAGCTTTCGGGGAAGGGAGACCCAGTACTTC	CASSFRGRETQYF
TRBJ2-2	13	once	.	TRBV11-2	TGTGCCAGCCGCCCAGGGACCATCGGGGAGCTGTTTTTT	CASRPGTIGELFF
TRBJ2-1	17	once	TRBD2	TRBV24-1	TGTGCCACCAGTGACTCGACTAGCGGGGGCCTTATCAATGAGCAGTTCTTC	CATSDSTSGGLINEQFF
TRBJ2-3	12	.	.	TRBV29-1	TGCAGCGTTGAACTTGGCCTCAGGACGCAGTATTTT	CSVELGLRTQYF
TRBJ1-2	11	.	.	TRBV19	TGTGCCAGTAGTTGGGTAGTCGGCTACACCTTC	CASSWVVGYTF